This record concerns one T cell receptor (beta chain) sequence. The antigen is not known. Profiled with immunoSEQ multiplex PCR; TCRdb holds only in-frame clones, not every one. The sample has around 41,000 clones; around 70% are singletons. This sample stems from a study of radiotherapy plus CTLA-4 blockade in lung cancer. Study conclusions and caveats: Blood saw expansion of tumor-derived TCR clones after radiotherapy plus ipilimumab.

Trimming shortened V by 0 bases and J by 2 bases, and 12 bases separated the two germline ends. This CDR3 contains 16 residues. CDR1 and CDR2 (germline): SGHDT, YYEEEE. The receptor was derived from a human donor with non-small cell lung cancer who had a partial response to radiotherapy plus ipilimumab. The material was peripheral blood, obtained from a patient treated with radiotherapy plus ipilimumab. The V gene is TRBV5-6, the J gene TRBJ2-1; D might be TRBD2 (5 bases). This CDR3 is CASSLGSGPTYNEQFF. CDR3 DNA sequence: TGTGCCAGCAGCTTGGGGAGCGGTCCTACCTACAATGAGCAGTTCTTC. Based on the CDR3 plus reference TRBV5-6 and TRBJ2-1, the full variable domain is DAGVTQSPTHLIKTRGQQVTLRCSPKSGHDTVSWYQQALGQGPQFIFQYYEEEERQRGNFPDRFSGHQFPNYSSELNVNALLLGDSALYLCASSLGSGPTYNEQFFGPGTRLTVL.